This entry lists 28 T cell receptor beta chains sequenced from one sample in a study of T-cell memory formation after mild COVID-19. TCRdb processed the 5' RACE reads anew with MiXCR; each CDR3 protein has one entry. The sample carries 450,000 to 650,000 distinct CDR3 sequences, about a fifth recorded once. The sequencing sample was made of PBMCs or a T cell subset sorted from them (not recorded which). All receptors derive from an adult woman who had mild COVID-19 (a few samples of this study predate the infection). Cell type and time point are not known.

This clonotype was observed a handful of times. The chain is built from TRBV6-5 and TRBJ2-2; no reliable D call. Germline V gene data show CDR1 as MNHEY and CDR2 as SVGAGI. This CDR3 has 14 amino acids. V was cut by 2 bases and J by 1 base, with 5 bases left in between. CDR3 sequence (DNA): TGTGCCAGCAGTTACGGCCGGAACACCGGGGAGCTGTTTTTT. It is translated as CASSYGRNTGELFF.

The CDR3 loop is CASSLALRGLGEQFF. The DNA for the CDR3 is TGTGCCAGCAGCTTGGCCCTAAGGGGGCTGGGTGAGCAGTTCTTC. This chain uses TRBV5-5 with TRBJ2-1, with TRBD1 matching over 7 bases. Germline trimming cut 0 bases from V and 9 bases from J; bases unmatched to any gene: 9. Germline values: CDR1 SGHKS, CDR2 YYEKEE (reference sequence). The CDR3 length is 15 residues.

This chain connects TRBV21-1 to TRBJ2-3; TRBD1 reflects the table's D call only, with no check against the DNA. TRBV21-1 is a documented pseudogene. This CDR3 spans 18 amino acids. Here the CDR3 reads CASSKALTARPPTDTQYF. In DNA form, the CDR3 reads TGTGCCAGCAGCAAAGCGCTTACAGCCAGGCCCCCAACAGATACGCAGTATTTT.

This clonotype was counted many times. This chain uses TRBV7-2 with TRBJ2-6; D call uncertain. Trimming pared 1 base from V and 0 bases from J, leaving 10 bases between. Germline V gene data show CDR1 as SGHTA and CDR2 as FQGNSA. The CDR3 length is 17 residues. CDR3 coding DNA: TGTGCCAGCAGCTTAGTTGGCAGTTACTCTGGGGCCAACGTCCTGACTTTC. This sequence encodes CASSLVGSYSGANVLTF.

The chain recombines TRBV6-6 with TRBJ1-2, with no clear D. CDR1 and CDR2 from the germline V gene are MNHNY and SVGAGI (reference sequence). There are 10 residues in the CDR3. V was shortened by 2 bases and J by 7 bases, with 2 bases between the two germline ends. The CDR3 protein is CASSYVGYTF. In DNA, the CDR3 is TGTGCCAGCAGTTACGTTGGCTACACCTTC.

V usage is TRBV20-1 and J usage is TRBJ2-1; 10 bases map to TRBD1. Germline loops: CDR1 DFQATT, CDR2 SNEGSKA (reference sequence). V lost 6 bases and J lost 4; bases outside the gene matches: 6. The CDR3 extends over 14 amino acids. The CDR3 loop reads CSARTGGLYNEQFF. CDR3 DNA: TGCAGTGCGAGGACAGGGGGTTTATACAATGAGCAGTTCTTC.

The chain is built from TRBV9 and TRBJ2-5; 10 bases map to TRBD2. Germline loops: CDR1 SGDLS, CDR2 YYNGEE. J gave up 1 base and V 4 bases, and 7 bases lay outside the gene matches. CDR3 size: 16 residues. The CDR3: CASSRGVAGGQETQYF. Here the CDR3 DNA reads TGTGCCAGCAGCCGAGGGGTAGCGGGGGGCCAAGAGACCCAGTACTTC.

This chain connects TRBV7-3 to TRBJ2-2; 8 positions match TRBD2. V dropped 5 bases and J dropped 4; count of bases not matched to a gene: 6. The CDR3 covers 15 residues. In germline, CDR1 is SGHTA, CDR2 FQGTGA. CDR3 bases: TGTGCCAGCAGCCCCCGGACTAGCTCCACCGGGGAGCTGTTTTTT. Its protein product is CASSPRTSSTGELFF.

The rearrangement links TRBV4-1 to TRBJ2-7; 8 bases agree with TRBD1. The CDR3 consists of 18 residues. CDR1 is MGHRA and CDR2 is YSYEKL in the germline V gene. The trim removed 1 base at V and 0 bases at J, leaving 11 bases unmatched. CDR3: CASSQVNGQGLFSYEQYF. DNA for the CDR3: TGCGCCAGCAGCCAAGTCAATGGACAGGGATTGTTCTCCTACGAGCAGTACTTC.

The chain combines TRBV25-1 with TRBJ2-5; tentatively, D is TRBD1 or TRBD2 (5 bases each). V lost 2 bases and J lost 3, with 13 bases in between. CDR3 size: 15 residues. Germline CDR1 is MGHDK and CDR2 is SYGVNS. The CDR3 sequence is CASSERRGVKETQYF. The DNA for the CDR3 is TGTGCCAGCAGTGAAAGAAGAGGGGTTAAAGAGACCCAGTACTTC.

The sample holds a few counts of this clonotype. CDR3 nucleotides: TGTGCCAGCAGCTTAAGGGATGCGATCTACAATGAGCAGTTCTTC. Its protein product is CASSLRDAIYNEQFF. The chain employs TRBV7-9 and TRBJ2-1; D uncertain. The CDR3 contains 15 residues. Trimming shortened V by 2 bases and J by 3 bases, and 11 bases separated the two germline ends. CDR1 is SEHNR, CDR2 FQNEAQ, per germline (reference sequence).

The table lists this clonotype with a few counts. This chain joins TRBV12-3 or TRBV12-4 and TRBJ2-7; 9 positions agree with TRBD1. V dropped 2 bases and J dropped 2; count of bases not matched to a gene: 4. There are 15 residues in the CDR3. The CDR3 nucleotides read TGTGCCAGCAGTTTACAGACAGGGGGTCCCTACGAGCAGTACTTC. Protein: CASSLQTGGPYEQYF.

This clonotype was found a few times. V is TRBV12-3 or TRBV12-4 and J is TRBJ2-2; tentative D call: TRBD1 (6 bases). V was clipped by 7 bases and J by 3 bases, with 12 bases between them. The CDR3 is 14 amino acids. The CDR3 bases are TGTGCCAGCAACAGGGTGGGGGACACCGGGGAGCTGTTTTTT. Translation gives CASNRVGDTGELFF.

This clonotype has just a few counts. The rearrangement links TRBV9 to TRBJ1-1; D may be TRBD1 (6 bases). CDR3 length: 15 amino acids. The V gene's germline CDR1 is SGDLS and CDR2 YYNGEE. Trimming removed 4 bases at V and 2 bases at J, with 15 bases between. This CDR3 is CASSPRGGVNTEAFF. DNA of the CDR3: TGTGCCAGCAGCCCCAGAGGGGGAGTTAACACTGAAGCTTTCTTT.

The rearrangement joins TRBV20-1 to TRBJ2-1; TRBD1 agrees at 9 bases. The CDR3 is made up of 17 amino acids. Germline CDR1 DFQATT, CDR2 SNEGSKA (reference sequence). Germline trimming cut 6 bases from V and 2 bases from J; bases unmatched to any gene: 14. The CDR3 sequence: CSARDTGGAPPYNEQFF. The CDR3 nucleotides read TGCAGTGCGAGGGATACAGGGGGCGCCCCCCCCTACAATGAGCAGTTCTTC.

The chain has TRBV5-1 and TRBJ1-2, with D maybe TRBD1 (5 bases). The CDR3 totals 14 residues. Germline loops: CDR1 SGHRS, CDR2 YFSETQ. Trimming pared 4 bases from V and 4 bases from J, leaving 14 bases between. The CDR3 region is CASSPADNLYGYTF. CDR3 bases: TGCGCCAGCAGCCCGGCGGACAACCTCTATGGCTACACCTTC.

The V and J genes are TRBV19 and TRBJ2-5; TRBD1 might be the D (6 bases). Trimming left V 10 bases short and J 5 bases short, with 26 bases between. The germline V gene has CDR1 LNHDA and CDR2 SQIVND (reference sequence). This CDR3 has 16 residues. The CDR3 DNA follows: TGTGCCATCCCCCAGTGGCAGGGCCATACAGGGGAGACCCAGTACTTC. This sequence encodes CAIPQWQGHTGETQYF.

This clonotype has only a few counts. This rearrangement joins TRBV3-1 to TRBJ1-5; D is possibly TRBD1 (5 bases). Germline V gene sequence: CDR1 LGHDT, CDR2 YNNKEL (reference sequence). This CDR3 spans 16 amino acids. With 1 base removed from V and 5 bases from J, the gap between germline ends came to 15 bases. CDR3 DNA sequence: TGTGCCAGCAGCCAAGTGTATAACAGGCTGGATCAGCCCCAGCATTTT. This translates into CASSQVYNRLDQPQHF.

The chain combines TRBV27 with TRBJ2-6; possibly TRBD2 for D (5 bases). In germline, CDR1 is MNHEY, CDR2 SMNVEV (reference sequence). V lost 5 bases and J lost 0, with 11 bases in between. The CDR3 length is 16 residues. CDR3 in amino acids: CASSPRTYSGANVLTF. CDR3 DNA sequence: TGTGCCAGCAGTCCCCGGACTTACTCTGGGGCCAACGTCCTGACTTTC. The complete variable domain, with remaining parts taken from reference TRBV27 and TRBJ2-6, reads EAQVTQNPRYLITVTGKKLTVTCSQNMNHEYMSWYRQDPGLGLRQIYYSMNVEVTDKGDVPEGYKVSRKEKRNFPLILESPSPNQTSLYFCASSPRTYSGANVLTFGAGSRLTVL.

The rearrangement uses TRBV21-1 and TRBJ2-1; TRBD1 was called by the table and not checked on the DNA. TRBV21-1 is noted as a pseudogene. CDR3 size: 16 residues. This CDR3 reads CASNCLDCPSYNEQFF. The CDR3 DNA sequence: TGTGCCAGCAATTGTTTGGACTGTCCCTCTTACAATGAGCAGTTCTTC.

This clonotype showed up just a few times. V gene TRBV20-1 combines with J gene TRBJ1-1; D may be TRBD1 (5 bases). The V gene's germline CDR1 is DFQATT and CDR2 SNEGSKA (reference sequence). This CDR3 region has 14 residues. Trimming took 2 bases from V and 7 from J, leaving 17 bases between them. The CDR3 bases are TGCAGTGCTAGAACTTCGGGACGGAAAATTGAAGCTTTCTTT. It encodes CSARTSGRKIEAFF.

The gene calls are TRBV7-6 and TRBJ2-3; D is perhaps TRBD1 (6 bases). Trimming removed 1 base at V and 0 bases at J, with 11 bases between. The CDR3 runs 16 residues. Germline V gene data show CDR1 as SGHVS and CDR2 as FNYEAQ. The CDR3 protein is CASSLGPTGSTDTQYF. The CDR3 DNA sequence: TGTGCCAGCAGCTTAGGTCCGACAGGAAGCACAGATACGCAGTATTTT. Based on the CDR3 plus reference TRBV7-6 and TRBJ2-3, the full variable domain is GAGVSQSPRYKVTKRGQDVALRCDPISGHVSLYWYRQALGQGPEFLTYFNYEAQQDKSGLPNDRFSAERPEGSISTLTIQRTEQRDSAMYRCASSLGPTGSTDTQYFGPGTRLTVL.

J is TRBJ1-6 and V is TRBV20-1, with 8 bases aligning to TRBD1. The CDR3 sequence is 13 residues long. CDR1 and CDR2 from the germline V gene are DFQATT and SNEGSKA (reference sequence). V shed 6 bases and J 10 bases; nucleotides not matched to a gene: 8. The CDR3 sequence is CSAQKQGESPLHF. The DNA for the CDR3 is TGCAGTGCCCAGAAACAGGGGGAATCACCCCTCCACTTT.

This clonotype occurred a few times. The rearrangement uses TRBV6-1 and TRBJ2-5, with D perhaps matching TRBD2 (6 bases). CDR1 is MNHNS, CDR2 SASEGT, per germline. Trimming removed 0 bases at V and 0 bases at J, with 11 bases between. The CDR3 has 16 amino acids. CDR3 bases: TGTGCCAGCAGTGAAGCGAAGCGGGCCTACCAAGAGACCCAGTACTTC. Translated, it gives CASSEAKRAYQETQYF.

The chain recombines TRBV29-1 with TRBJ1-1; TRBD1 matches at 10 bases. J gave up 1 base and V 6 bases, and 8 bases lay outside the gene matches. The CDR3 covers 15 residues. Germline CDR1 is SQVTM and CDR2 is ANQGSEA. CDR3 in amino acids: CSVAGQGVPNTEAFF. CDR3 nucleotide sequence: TGCAGCGTCGCAGGACAGGGGGTCCCGAACACTGAAGCTTTCTTT.

The genes are TRBV7-3 and TRBJ2-5; possibly TRBD1 for D (6 bases). Trimming shortened V by 5 bases and J by 5 bases, and 15 bases separated the two germline ends. CDR3 length: 14 residues. In germline, CDR1 is SGHTA, CDR2 FQGTGA. For the CDR3, the DNA is TGTGCCAGCAGCACAGGGATTCGCGGGGAGACCCAGTACTTC. Protein product: CASSTGIRGETQYF.

The gene calls are TRBV24-1 and TRBJ2-1, with 7 bases that match TRBD2. The ends lost 3 bases at V and 4 bases at J; junction bases unmatched: 5. This CDR3 spans 15 amino acids. Germline assignment: CDR1 KGHDR and CDR2 SFDVKD. CDR3 in DNA: TGTGCCACCAGTGATCGGAGGACTAGTTACAATGAGCAGTTCTTC. Translated, it gives CATSDRRTSYNEQFF.

This clonotype was seen a few times. This chain joins TRBV20-1 and TRBJ2-5; D gene ambiguous. The CDR3 is made up of 15 amino acids. The germline gives CDR1 DFQATT, CDR2 SNEGSKA (reference sequence). Trimming took off 7 bases at V and 5 bases at J, with 23 bases between the two ends. CDR3 loop: CSGARIVGFLETQYF. The CDR3 bases are TGCAGTGGGGCTCGAATAGTAGGTTTCTTGGAGACCCAGTACTTC.